The rows below give T cell receptor beta chains drawn from one sample of a study of shared clonotypes between healthy human individuals. The assay was immunoSEQ multiplex PCR, and TCRdb's table has in-frame clones only and misses some. The sample includes 2 million to 3 million clones, under 95% seen only once; the top ten take around 0.37%. The specimen was naive CD4+ T cells from PBMCs. Source of these receptors: a man aged 18 to 30 in good health. Some clones in this sample may be carry-over from other donors' samples. The CDR3 runs from the conserved cysteine through the conserved F or W. A D gene is named only where the DNA matches it firmly. Clone size is shown for a subset of rows, as once, few, many or a class of expanded clone.

clone_size,j_call,d_call,cdr3_length,v_call,cdr3_aa,cdr3_nt
NA,TRBJ2-7,NA,13,TRBV6-1,CASNESPGLEQYF,TGTGCCAGCAATGAGTCCCCAGGGCTCGAGCAGTACTTC
NA,TRBJ1-1,TRBD1,15,TRBV6-6,CASRDPGQGDTEAFF,TGTGCCAGCAGGGATCCGGGACAGGGTGACACTGAAGCTTTCTTT
NA,TRBJ2-7,NA,13,TRBV10-1,CASSAHITYEQYF,TGCGCCAGCAGTGCTCACATAACCTACGAGCAGTACTTC
NA,TRBJ1-5,NA,17,TRBV2,CASRANREPLANQPQHF,TGTGCCAGCAGGGCGAATAGGGAACCTTTAGCAAATCAGCCCCAGCATTTT
NA,TRBJ2-7,TRBD1,14,TRBV29-1,CSVESRQGAYEQYF,TGCAGCGTTGAATCACGACAGGGGGCCTACGAGCAGTACTTC
once,TRBJ2-2,NA,14,TRBV7-2,CASSLIGLSGELFF,TGTGCCAGCAGCTTAATAGGGTTGTCCGGGGAGCTGTTTTTT
NA,TRBJ2-3,NA,12,TRBV29-1,CSVVGPTDTQYF,TGCAGCGTTGTCGGTCCCACAGATACGCAGTATTTT
NA,TRBJ2-3,NA,15,TRBV5-5,CASSSRDIGLRQVYF,TGTGCCAGCAGCTCACGGGACATTGGACTTCGGCAGGTCTATTTT
once,TRBJ2-5,NA,13,TRBV29-1,CSGDGRDQETQYF,TGCAGCGGGGATGGCAGGGATCAAGAGACCCAGTACTTC
NA,TRBJ1-2,NA,14,TRBV2,CASSETKGIHGYTF,TGTGCCAGCAGTGAAACTAAGGGGATTCATGGCTACACCTTC
NA,TRBJ2-1,TRBD2,16,TRBV2,CASSATSGRILNEQFF,TGTGCCAGCAGTGCCACTAGCGGGAGAATTCTGAATGAGCAGTTCTTC
NA,TRBJ2-1,TRBD1,15,TRBV6-5,CASSSTGGSYNEQFF,TGTGCCAGCAGTTCTACAGGGGGCTCCTACAATGAGCAGTTCTTC
NA,TRBJ2-3,NA,15,TRBV28,CASSLSGRYTDTQYF,TGTGCCAGCAGTTTATCAGGGCGGTACACAGATACGCAGTATTTT
NA,TRBJ2-7,TRBD1,15,TRBV11-3,CASSPGTGRYYEQYF,TGTGCCAGCAGCCCTGGGACAGGGCGCTATTACGAGCAGTACTTC
NA,TRBJ2-3,TRBD1,16,TRBV7-9,CASSSGQGARTDTQYF,TGTGCCAGCAGCTCGGGACAGGGGGCAAGAACAGATACGCAGTATTTT
NA,TRBJ1-2,NA,14,TRBV29-1,CSVEGTRGGDGYTF,TGCAGCGTTGAGGGAACAAGGGGAGGGGACGGCTACACCTTC
NA,TRBJ1-4,TRBD1,16,TRBV18,CASSSNQQGVNEKLFF,TGTGCCAGCTCATCCAATCAACAGGGGGTCAATGAAAAACTGTTTTTT
NA,TRBJ1-2,NA,12,TRBV2,CASRTDGQGYTF,TGTGCCAGCAGGACCGACGGCCAAGGCTACACCTTC
NA,TRBJ1-5,TRBD1,15,TRBV19,CASTQSGTGNQPQHF,TGTGCCAGTACCCAATCCGGGACAGGGAATCAGCCCCAGCATTTT
few,TRBJ2-7,NA,13,TRBV7-9,CASSLAGSYEQYF,TGTGCCAGCAGCTTAGCGGGATCCTACGAGCAGTACTTC
NA,TRBJ1-1,NA,13,TRBV27,CASIGQWNTEAFF,TGTGCCAGCATCGGTCAGTGGAACACTGAAGCTTTCTTT
NA,TRBJ1-1,NA,15,TRBV5-8,CASTRSGHMNTEAFF,TGTGCCAGCACCAGGTCCGGACACATGAACACTGAAGCTTTCTTT
NA,TRBJ1-2,NA,15,TRBV30,CAWSRRHVANYGYTF,TGTGCCTGGAGTAGAAGACACGTAGCTAACTATGGCTACACCTTC
NA,TRBJ2-1,NA,11,TRBV20-1,CSARDVATQFF,TGCAGTGCTAGAGATGTAGCTACGCAGTTCTTC
NA,TRBJ2-1,TRBD1,15,TRBV18,CASSPGQGASVEQFF,TGTGCCAGCTCACCAGGCCAGGGGGCCTCGGTTGAGCAGTTCTTC
NA,TRBJ1-5,NA,16,TRBV11-2,CASSSYTGRGNQPQHF,TGTGCCAGCAGCTCCTACACGGGTCGGGGCAATCAGCCCCAGCATTTT
NA,TRBJ1-2,NA,15,TRBV2,CASSIDMAGNYGYTF,TGTGCCAGCAGCATAGACATGGCTGGTAACTATGGCTACACCTTC
NA,TRBJ1-2,NA,12,TRBV2,CASSTLGNGYTF,TGTGCCAGCAGTACCCTAGGGAATGGCTACACCTTC
NA,TRBJ1-1,NA,16,TRBV11-2,CASSFNPGQGGTEAFF,TGTGCCAGCAGCTTCAACCCCGGTCAGGGTGGTACTGAAGCTTTCTTT
NA,TRBJ1-2,TRBD1,14,TRBV4-3,CASSQSLTGAGYTF,TGCGCCAGCAGCCAATCTTTGACAGGGGCTGGCTACACCTTC
NA,TRBJ2-3,TRBD2,14,TRBV6-1,CASMSSGKPATQYF,TGTGCCAGTATGAGTAGCGGGAAACCAGCCACGCAGTATTTT
NA,TRBJ2-7,TRBD1,16,TRBV19,CASSTRTGGKRYEQYF,TGTGCCAGTAGTACGAGGACAGGGGGAAAGAGGTACGAGCAGTACTTC
NA,TRBJ2-6,TRBD1,16,TRBV6-1,CASSASGTAGANVLTF,TGTGCCAGCAGTGCCTCCGGGACAGCCGGGGCCAACGTCCTGACTTTC
NA,TRBJ2-2,NA,14,TRBV30,CAWRRGPTTGELFF,TGTGCCTGGAGAAGGGGACCGACGACCGGGGAGCTGTTTTTT
NA,TRBJ2-3,TRBD2,14,TRBV9,CASSVVSGSDTQYF,TGTGCCAGCAGCGTAGTTAGCGGGTCCGATACGCAGTATTTT
NA,TRBJ2-4,TRBD2,13,TRBV29-1,CSVLIRGVDIQYF,TGCAGCGTTCTGATCCGGGGGGTTGACATTCAGTACTTC
NA,TRBJ1-2,TRBD1,13,TRBV27,CASRPGGGYGYTF,TGTGCCAGCAGGCCAGGGGGTGGCTATGGCTACACCTTC
once,TRBJ2-7,NA,14,TRBV18,CASYTGSRTGEQYF,TGTGCCAGCTATACAGGATCAAGAACTGGGGAGCAGTACTTC
NA,TRBJ2-1,TRBD1,15,TRBV28,CASSLGQGSYNEQFF,TGTGCCAGCAGTCTGGGACAGGGATCCTACAATGAGCAGTTCTTC
NA,TRBJ1-2,NA,13,TRBV18,CASSPRTDYGYTF,TGTGCCAGCTCACCACGCACGGATTATGGCTACACCTTC
NA,TRBJ2-3,NA,12,TRBV9,CASSVSTDTQYF,TGTGCCAGCAGCGTTAGCACAGATACGCAGTATTTT
NA,TRBJ1-1,NA,14,TRBV5-1,CASRLDNPNTEAFF,TGCGCCAGCAGATTGGACAACCCGAACACTGAAGCTTTCTTT
NA,TRBJ2-7,NA,14,TRBV10-3,CAIRGIGATYEQYF,TGTGCCATCAGGGGAATTGGGGCGACCTACGAGCAGTACTTC
NA,TRBJ2-2,NA,15,TRBV11-1,CASSLDRAPTGELFF,TGTGCCAGCAGCTTAGACCGGGCCCCCACCGGGGAGCTGTTTTTT
NA,TRBJ1-1,NA,14,TRBV7-8,CASSPGDRRTEAFF,TGTGCCAGCAGCCCCGGGGACCGGAGGACTGAAGCTTTCTTT
NA,TRBJ2-3,NA,13,TRBV4-3,CASSQENYDTQYF,TGCGCCAGCAGCCAAGAGAACTACGATACGCAGTATTTT
NA,TRBJ2-7,NA,13,TRBV27,CASSLTGSYEQYF,TGTGCCAGCAGTTTAACAGGGAGCTACGAGCAGTACTTC
NA,TRBJ1-3,NA,13,TRBV15,CATTITRGNTIYF,TGTGCCACCACCATTACACGAGGAAACACCATATATTTT
once,TRBJ2-7,TRBD1,16,TRBV11-2,CASSSVKGQGLHEQYF,TGTGCCAGCAGCTCAGTTAAGGGACAGGGGTTGCACGAGCAGTACTTC
NA,TRBJ2-1,TRBD1,16,TRBV29-1,CSVEGGQGHSYNEQFF,TGCAGCGTTGAAGGGGGACAGGGACACTCCTACAATGAGCAGTTCTTC
NA,TRBJ1-5,NA,14,TRBV19,CASRTTGFGQPQHF,TGTGCCAGTAGGACCACAGGGTTCGGGCAGCCCCAGCATTTT
NA,TRBJ2-1,NA,15,TRBV18,CASSPTQGNDNEQFF,TGTGCCAGCTCACCAACACAGGGTAACGACAATGAGCAGTTCTTC
NA,TRBJ2-3,NA,14,TRBV5-1,CASSHQVGTDTQYF,TGCGCCAGCAGTCATCAGGTTGGGACAGATACGCAGTATTTT
NA,TRBJ2-7,NA,14,TRBV7-9,CASSLRQLSYEQYF,TGTGCCAGCAGCTTAAGGCAGCTCTCCTACGAGCAGTACTTC